This T cell receptor beta chain derives from a study of early T cells in non-severe SARS-CoV-2 infection (dated by TCRdb to the early 2020s). Regarding the study in general: Bulk RNA from unsorted whole blood was used for TCR sequencing, so alpha and beta chains could not be paired. Paper-wide results and their limitations: VDJdb matching was skewed toward anti-spike CD8 responses and likely underestimated virus-specific expansions, missing private and CD4 specificities.

A case-control design nested within a healthcare worker cohort in London, UK, was used, with weekly nasopharyngeal swab PCR tests and blood sampling performed. Healthcare workers were recruited between 23 and 31 March 2020, during the week of the UK lockdown, and were followed weekly for up to roughly 15 weeks. Libraries were prepared through 5' RACE. TCRdb shows the sequencer as NextSeq 500. To correct for sequencing error and PCR bias, the TCR library protocol tagged individual cDNA molecules with unique molecular identifiers. TCR alpha and beta chains were both sequenced, and the abundances of alpha and beta sequences in each sample were closely correlated with each other. The study's processing was this. Decombinator V4 was used to annotate the V gene, J gene and CDR3 of the TCR sequences. Expanded TCRs were defined as changing significantly between any two time points under a Poisson model with p below 0.0001. TCR abundances were normalised to the total number of TCRs sequenced in each sample and reported as counts per million. MAIT TCRs were defined by TRAV1-2 paired with TRAJ12, TRAJ20 or TRAJ33, and iNKT TCRs by TRAV10 paired with TRAJ18. VDJdb, accessed 1 November 2021, was searched for CMV, EBV and SARS-CoV-2 annotated TCRs, with TCRs annotated for multiple antigens excluded. In-frame beta chains were kept once TCRdb had trimmed the public reads at Q25 with fastp and called clones with MiXCR. Entries are consolidated by CDR3 protein sequence, retaining the most common genes and DNA. Here the V and J calls rest on TCRdb's processing, not on the authors' analysis. The sample includes about 84,000 distinct CDR3 sequences, with about 12% observed a single time. Roughly 2.6% of the sample lies in the top ten.

Spanning cysteine to phenylalanine, the CDR3 consists of 12 amino acids. Just CDR3 DNA is preserved here, 36 bases in frame from base 1. The germline V gene yields ENHRY for CDR1 and SYGVKD for CDR2. V is pared back by 5 bases and J by 6 bases, with 11 bases lying between the germline termini. On this clonotype itself: No cognate antigen has been identified for it. Base-call qualities are not available, and no considerably larger clone is one nucleotide away.

This clonotype was sampled from an adult who was a healthcare worker with PCR-confirmed SARS-CoV-2 infection or an uninfected control (not recorded which). Sequencing used whole blood. This chain joins TRBV10-3 to TRBJ2-7; the D gene remains uncertain. Read as DNA, the sequence is TGTGCCATCAGTCGCGGTGGATCCGAGCAGTACTTC. This gives the protein CAISRGGSEQYF.